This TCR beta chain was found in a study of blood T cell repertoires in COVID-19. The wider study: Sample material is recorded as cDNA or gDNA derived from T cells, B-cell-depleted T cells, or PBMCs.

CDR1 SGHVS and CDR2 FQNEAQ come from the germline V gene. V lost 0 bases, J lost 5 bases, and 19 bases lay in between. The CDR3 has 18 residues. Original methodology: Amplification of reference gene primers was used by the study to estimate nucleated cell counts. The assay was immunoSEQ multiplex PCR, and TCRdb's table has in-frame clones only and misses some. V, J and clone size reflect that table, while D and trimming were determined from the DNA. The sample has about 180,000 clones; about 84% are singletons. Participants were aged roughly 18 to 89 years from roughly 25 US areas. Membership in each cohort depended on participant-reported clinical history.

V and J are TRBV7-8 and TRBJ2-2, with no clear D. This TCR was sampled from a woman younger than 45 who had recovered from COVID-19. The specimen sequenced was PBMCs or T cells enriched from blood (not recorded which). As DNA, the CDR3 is TGTGCCAGCAGCTTAGCGCGAATTGCGGTTCTACCGACCGGGGAGCTGTTTTTT. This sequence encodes CASSLARIAVLPTGELFF.